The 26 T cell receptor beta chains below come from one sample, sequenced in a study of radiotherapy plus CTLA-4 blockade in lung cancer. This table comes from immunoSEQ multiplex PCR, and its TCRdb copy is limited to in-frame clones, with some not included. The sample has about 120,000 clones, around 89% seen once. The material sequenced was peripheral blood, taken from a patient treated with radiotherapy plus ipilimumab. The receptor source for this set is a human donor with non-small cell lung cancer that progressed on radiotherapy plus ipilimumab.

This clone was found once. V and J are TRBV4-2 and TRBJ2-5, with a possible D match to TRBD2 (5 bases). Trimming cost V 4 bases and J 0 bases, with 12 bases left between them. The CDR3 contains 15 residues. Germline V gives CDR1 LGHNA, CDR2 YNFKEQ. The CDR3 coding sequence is TGTGCCAGCAGCCCGGTTTTCGGGGACCAAGAGACCCAGTACTTC. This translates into CASSPVFGDQETQYF.

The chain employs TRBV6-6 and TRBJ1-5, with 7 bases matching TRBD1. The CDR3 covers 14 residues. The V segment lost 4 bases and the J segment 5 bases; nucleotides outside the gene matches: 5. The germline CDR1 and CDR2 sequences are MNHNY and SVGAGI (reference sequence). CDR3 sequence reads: CASSFTGADQPQHF. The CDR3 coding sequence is TGTGCCAGCAGTTTCACAGGGGCGGATCAGCCCCAGCATTTT.

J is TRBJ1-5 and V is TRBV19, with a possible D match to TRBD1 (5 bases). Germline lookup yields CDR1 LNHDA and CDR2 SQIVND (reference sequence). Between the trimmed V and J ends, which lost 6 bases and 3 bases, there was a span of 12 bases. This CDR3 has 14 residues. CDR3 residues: CASRGGGVNQPQHF. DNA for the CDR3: TGTGCCAGTAGAGGTGGGGGGGTCAATCAGCCCCAGCATTTT.

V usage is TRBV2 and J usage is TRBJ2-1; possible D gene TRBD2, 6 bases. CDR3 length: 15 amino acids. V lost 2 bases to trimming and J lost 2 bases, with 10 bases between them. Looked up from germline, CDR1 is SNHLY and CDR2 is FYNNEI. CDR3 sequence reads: CASSEKRATYNEQFF. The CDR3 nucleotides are TGTGCCAGCAGTGAAAAGCGGGCTACCTACAATGAGCAGTTCTTC. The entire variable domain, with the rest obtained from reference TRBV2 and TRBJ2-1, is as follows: EPEVTQTPSHQVTQMGQEVILRCVPISNHLYFYWYRQILGQKVEFLVSFYNNEISEKSEIFDDQFSVERPDGSNFTLKIRSTKLEDSAMYFCASSEKRATYNEQFFGPGTRLTVL.

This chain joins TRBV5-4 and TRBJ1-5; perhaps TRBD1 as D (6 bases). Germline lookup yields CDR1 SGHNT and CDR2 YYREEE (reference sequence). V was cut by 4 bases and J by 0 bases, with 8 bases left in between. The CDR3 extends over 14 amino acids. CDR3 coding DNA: TGTGCCAGCAGCCAACAGGGTAGCAATCAGCCCCAGCATTTT. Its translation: CASSQQGSNQPQHF.

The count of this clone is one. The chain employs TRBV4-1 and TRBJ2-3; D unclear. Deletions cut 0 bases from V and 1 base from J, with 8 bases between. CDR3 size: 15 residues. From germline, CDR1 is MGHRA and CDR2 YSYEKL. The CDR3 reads CASSQEGKGTDTQYF. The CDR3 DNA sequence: TGCGCCAGCAGCCAAGAGGGAAAGGGCACAGATACGCAGTATTTT.

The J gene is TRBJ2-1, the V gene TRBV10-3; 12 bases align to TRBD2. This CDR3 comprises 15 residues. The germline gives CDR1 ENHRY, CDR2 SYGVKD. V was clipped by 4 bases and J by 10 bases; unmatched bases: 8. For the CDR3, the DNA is TGTGCCATCAGTGGGACTAGCGGGAAAAACGGGGAGCAGTTCTTC. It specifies CAISGTSGKNGEQFF.

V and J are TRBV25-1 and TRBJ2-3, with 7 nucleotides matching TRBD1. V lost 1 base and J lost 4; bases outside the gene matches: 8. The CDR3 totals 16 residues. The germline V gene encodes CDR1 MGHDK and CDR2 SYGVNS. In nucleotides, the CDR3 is TGTGCCAGCAGTGAATGGAGCAGGGGGATTTCAGATACGCAGTATTTT. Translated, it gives CASSEWSRGISDTQYF.

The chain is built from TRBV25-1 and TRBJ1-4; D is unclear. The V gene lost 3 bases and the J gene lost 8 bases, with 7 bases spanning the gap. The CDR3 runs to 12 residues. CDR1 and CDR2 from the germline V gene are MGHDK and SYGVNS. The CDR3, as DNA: TGTGCCAGCAGTGAGCCTCAGGAAAAACTGTTTTTT. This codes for CASSEPQEKLFF.

This CDR3 is CASSPDLGVTGELFF. As DNA, the CDR3 is TGTGCCAGCAGTCCCGACCTAGGGGTCACCGGGGAGCTGTTTTTT. The V gene is TRBV2, the J gene TRBJ2-2; D might be TRBD1 (5 bases). The length of the CDR3 is 15 residues. Between the trimmed V and J ends, which lost 5 bases and 4 bases, there was a span of 14 bases. In germline, CDR1 is SNHLY, CDR2 FYNNEI.

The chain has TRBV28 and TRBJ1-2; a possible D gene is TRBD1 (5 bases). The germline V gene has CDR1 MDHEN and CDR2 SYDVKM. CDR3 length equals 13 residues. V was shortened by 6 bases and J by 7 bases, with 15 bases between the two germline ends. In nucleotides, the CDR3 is TGTGCCAGCAGAAACGTGGGGGGAGGTGGCTACACCTTC. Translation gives CASRNVGGGGYTF.

The CDR3 loop reads CASSSLGRNSYNEQFF. The CDR3 DNA reads as TGTGCCAGCAGTTCCCTTGGGAGAAACTCCTACAATGAGCAGTTCTTC. This sequence joins TRBV27 and TRBJ2-1; D possibly corresponds to TRBD2 (5 bases). Germline CDR1 and CDR2: MNHEY and SMNVEV (reference sequence). V lost 4 bases and J lost 0, with 13 bases in between. CDR3 length: 16 amino acids.

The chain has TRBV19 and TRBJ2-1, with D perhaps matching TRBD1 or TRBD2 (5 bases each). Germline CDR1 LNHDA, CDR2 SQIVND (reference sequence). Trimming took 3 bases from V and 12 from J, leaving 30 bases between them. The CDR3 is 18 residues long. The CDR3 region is CASSIPFSGTRSTDAQFF. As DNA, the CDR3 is TGTGCCAGTAGTATCCCGTTCTCCGGGACCCGTAGTACGGATGCGCAGTTCTTC.

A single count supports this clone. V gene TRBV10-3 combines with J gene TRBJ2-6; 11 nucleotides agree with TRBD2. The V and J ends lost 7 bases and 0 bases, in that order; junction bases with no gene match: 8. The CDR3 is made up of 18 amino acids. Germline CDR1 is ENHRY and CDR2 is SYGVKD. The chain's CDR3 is CAINEGGLAASGANVLTF. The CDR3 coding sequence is TGTGCCATCAACGAAGGGGGACTAGCGGCCTCTGGGGCCAACGTCCTGACTTTC.

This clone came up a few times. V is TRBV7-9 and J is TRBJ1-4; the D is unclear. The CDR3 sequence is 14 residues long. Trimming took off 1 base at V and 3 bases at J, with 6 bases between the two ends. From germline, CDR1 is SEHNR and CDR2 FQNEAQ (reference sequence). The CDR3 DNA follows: TGTGCCAGCAGCTTAGAGTCGGCTAATGAAAAACTGTTTTTT. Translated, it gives CASSLESANEKLFF.

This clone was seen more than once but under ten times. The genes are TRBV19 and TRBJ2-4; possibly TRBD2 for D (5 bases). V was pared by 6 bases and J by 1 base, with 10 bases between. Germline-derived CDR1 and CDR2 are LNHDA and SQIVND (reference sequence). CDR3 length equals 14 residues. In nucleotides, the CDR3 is TGTGCCAGTAGCGGGATCAGCGCCAAAAACATTCAGTACTTC. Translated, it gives CASSGISAKNIQYF.

This CDR3 reads CSFCVGDTQYF. The CDR3 bases are TGCAGCTTCTGTGTAGGGGATACGCAGTATTTT. The chain employs TRBV29-1 and TRBJ2-3; D gene unclear. The CDR3 is 11 residues long. Germline V gene data show CDR1 as SQVTM and CDR2 as ANQGSEA. V lost 8 bases and J 6 bases, leaving 12 bases between the germline ends.

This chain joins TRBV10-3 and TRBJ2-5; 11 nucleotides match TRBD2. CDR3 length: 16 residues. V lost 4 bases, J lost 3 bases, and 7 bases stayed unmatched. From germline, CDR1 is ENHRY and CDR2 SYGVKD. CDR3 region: CAISVRGSGREETQYF. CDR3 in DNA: TGTGCCATCAGTGTCCGGGGTAGCGGGAGGGAAGAGACCCAGTACTTC.

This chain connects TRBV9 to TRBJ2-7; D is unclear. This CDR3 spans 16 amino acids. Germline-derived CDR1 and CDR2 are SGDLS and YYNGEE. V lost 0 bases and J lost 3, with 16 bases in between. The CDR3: CASSVEPTVAHYEQYF. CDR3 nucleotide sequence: TGTGCCAGCAGCGTAGAGCCGACCGTAGCCCACTACGAGCAGTACTTC.

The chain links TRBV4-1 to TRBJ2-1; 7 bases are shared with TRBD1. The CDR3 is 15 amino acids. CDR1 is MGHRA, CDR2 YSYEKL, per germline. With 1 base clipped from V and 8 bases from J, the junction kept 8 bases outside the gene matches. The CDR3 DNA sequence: TGCGCCAGCAGCCAAGTGCAACAGGGGATTTATGAGCAGTTCTTC. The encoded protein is CASSQVQQGIYEQFF.

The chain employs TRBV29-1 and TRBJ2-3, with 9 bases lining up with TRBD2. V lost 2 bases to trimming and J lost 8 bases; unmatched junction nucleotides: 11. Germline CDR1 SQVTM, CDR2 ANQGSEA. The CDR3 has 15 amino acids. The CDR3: CSVEPTTSGSGTQYF. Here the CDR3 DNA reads TGCAGCGTTGAACCTACGACTAGCGGCTCGGGTACGCAGTATTTT.

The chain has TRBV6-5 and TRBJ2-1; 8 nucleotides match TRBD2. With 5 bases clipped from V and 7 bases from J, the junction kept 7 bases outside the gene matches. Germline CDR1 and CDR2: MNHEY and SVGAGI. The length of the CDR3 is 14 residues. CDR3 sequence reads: CASSEFGRANEQFF. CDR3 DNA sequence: TGTGCCAGCAGTGAGTTCGGGAGGGCAAATGAGCAGTTCTTC.

DNA for the CDR3: TGTGCCAGCAGCTACCTAGCGGGGTCCGCCGAGCAGTACTTC. It is translated as CASSYLAGSAEQYF. The chain is built from TRBV7-9 and TRBJ2-7, with TRBD2 matching over 9 bases. The junction had 7 bases not matched to a gene; V was cut back by 4 bases and J by 6 bases. Germline-derived CDR1 and CDR2 are SEHNR and FQNEAQ (reference sequence). The CDR3 has 14 residues.

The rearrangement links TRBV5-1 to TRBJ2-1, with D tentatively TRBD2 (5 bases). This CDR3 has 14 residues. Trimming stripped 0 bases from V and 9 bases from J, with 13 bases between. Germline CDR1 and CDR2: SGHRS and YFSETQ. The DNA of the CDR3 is TGCGCCAGCAGCTTGGGAGCCGGGGTGTTTGAGCAGTTCTTC. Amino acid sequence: CASSLGAGVFEQFF. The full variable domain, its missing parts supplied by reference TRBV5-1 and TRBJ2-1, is KAGVTQTPRYLIKTRGQQVTLSCSPISGHRSVSWYQQTPGQGLQFLFEYFSETQRNKGNFPGRFSGRQFSNSRSEMNVSTLELGDSALYLCASSLGAGVFEQFFGPGTRLTVL.

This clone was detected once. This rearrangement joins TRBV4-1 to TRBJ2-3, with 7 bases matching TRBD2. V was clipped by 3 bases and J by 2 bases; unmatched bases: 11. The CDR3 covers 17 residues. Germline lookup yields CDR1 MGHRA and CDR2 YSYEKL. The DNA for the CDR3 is TGCGCCAGCAGCCAGCCAAAGGGAGGGCGAGACACAGATACGCAGTATTTT. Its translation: CASSQPKGGRDTDTQYF.

This CDR3 is CASSVAGQDYGYTF. CDR3 DNA: TGTGCCAGCAGCGTAGCCGGGCAGGACTATGGCTACACCTTC. This chain connects TRBV9 to TRBJ1-2; D call uncertain. The CDR3 is made up of 14 amino acids. V was clipped by 0 bases and J by 3 bases, with 9 bases between them. The V gene's germline CDR1 is SGDLS and CDR2 YYNGEE.